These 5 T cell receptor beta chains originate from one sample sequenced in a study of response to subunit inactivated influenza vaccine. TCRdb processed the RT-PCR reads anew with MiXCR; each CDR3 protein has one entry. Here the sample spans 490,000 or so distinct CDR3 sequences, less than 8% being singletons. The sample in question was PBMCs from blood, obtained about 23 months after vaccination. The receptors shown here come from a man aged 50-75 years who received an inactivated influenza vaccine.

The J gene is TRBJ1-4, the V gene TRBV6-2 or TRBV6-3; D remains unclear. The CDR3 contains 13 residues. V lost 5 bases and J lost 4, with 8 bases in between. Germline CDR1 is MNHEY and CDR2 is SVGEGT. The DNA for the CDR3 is TGTGCCAGCAGTCAAGACGATAATGAAAAACTGTTTTTT. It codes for CASSQDDNEKLFF.

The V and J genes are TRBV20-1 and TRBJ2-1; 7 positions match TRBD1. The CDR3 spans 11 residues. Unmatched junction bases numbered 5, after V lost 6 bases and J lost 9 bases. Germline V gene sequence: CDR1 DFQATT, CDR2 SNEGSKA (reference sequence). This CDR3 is CSAKTGSEQFF. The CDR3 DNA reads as TGCAGTGCAAAGACAGGGTCTGAGCAGTTCTTC.

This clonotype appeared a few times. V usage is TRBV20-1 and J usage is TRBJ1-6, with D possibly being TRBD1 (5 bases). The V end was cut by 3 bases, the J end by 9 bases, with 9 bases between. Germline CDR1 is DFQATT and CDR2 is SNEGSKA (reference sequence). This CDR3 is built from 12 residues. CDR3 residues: CSARSGGSPLHF. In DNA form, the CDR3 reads TGCAGTGCTAGGTCGGGGGGTTCACCCCTCCACTTT.

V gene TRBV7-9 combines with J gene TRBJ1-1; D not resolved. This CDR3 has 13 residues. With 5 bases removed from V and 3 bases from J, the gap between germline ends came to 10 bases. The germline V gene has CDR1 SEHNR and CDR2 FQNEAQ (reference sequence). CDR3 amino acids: CASSPGVHTEAFF. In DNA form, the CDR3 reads TGTGCCAGCAGCCCCGGGGTTCACACTGAAGCTTTCTTT.

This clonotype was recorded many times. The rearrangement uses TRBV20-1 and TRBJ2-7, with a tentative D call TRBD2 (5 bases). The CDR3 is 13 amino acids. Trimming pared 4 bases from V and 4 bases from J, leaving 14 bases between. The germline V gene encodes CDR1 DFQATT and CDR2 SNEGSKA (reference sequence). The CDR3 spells CSATGLRVYEQYF. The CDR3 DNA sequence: TGCAGTGCTACCGGACTCCGAGTTTACGAGCAGTACTTC.